The 18 T cell receptor beta chains listed next were all sequenced from one sample in a study of regulatory T cells in long-lasting Graves disease (dated by TCRdb to the early 2020s). Library creation used multiplex PCR. TCRdb lists the instrument as Illumina HiSeq 4000. CDR3 regions were amplified by Arm-PCR with iRepertoire HTBI primers to construct TCR beta libraries. The public reads were run again by TCRdb, first through fastp at Q25 and then through MiXCR, and only productive beta chains were kept. CDR3 protein sequences are deduplicated, and each keeps its most common genes and DNA. Across this sample there are a few hundred thousand distinct CDR3 sequences, with 18% seen only once. The biggest ten clones account for 12% to 15% of the sample. The sample's time point label, in plain terms: newly diagnosed GD, antithyroid drugs for less than 3 months. For both TCR sequencing and RNA sequencing, RNA was extracted from PBMCs in TRIzol.

The same specimen was also included in a second study, on T cells in Graves' hyperthyroidism and ophthalmopathy.

The sample in question was peripheral blood mononuclear cells (PBMCs), obtained at new diagnosis, from a patient treated with antithyroid drugs. These receptors all come from a woman aged 25 to 39 with Graves disease. Donor details come from another sample of the same person, matched by shared clones.

The sample holds many counts of this clonotype. The rearrangement joins TRBV5-1 to TRBJ2-3, with 9 positions matching TRBD1. The CDR3 has 15 residues. V trimming: 0 bases; J trimming: 6 bases; junction bases outside the gene matches: 5. The germline V gene has CDR1 SGHRS and CDR2 YFSETQ. The CDR3 coding sequence is TGCGCCAGCAGCTTGGGGGACAGGGATTTGGATACGCAGTATTTT. This translates into CASSLGDRDLDTQYF.

In DNA, the CDR3 is TGTGCCAGCAGCCCCTCCAGGGCCAACGTCCTGACTTTC. Amino acid sequence: CASSPSRANVLTF. The chain uses TRBV7-2 and TRBJ2-6; D is unresolved. Germline V CDR1 and CDR2: SGHTA, FQGNSA. The ends were cut back, 5 bases at V and 5 bases at J, with 7 bases in the middle. The CDR3 spans 13 residues.

This clonotype came up many times. This chain uses TRBV5-1 with TRBJ1-3; no clear D gene. V shed 4 bases and J shed 0 bases, with 20 bases lying between them. Germline loops: CDR1 SGHRS, CDR2 YFSETQ. The CDR3 loop spans 18 amino acids. In DNA form, the CDR3 reads TGCGCCAGCAGCACGCTCGGGAGCGCAAAGAGCTCTGGAAACACCATATATTTT. Its translation is CASSTLGSAKSSGNTIYF.

At least ten counts were recorded for this clonotype. The CDR3 DNA reads TGTGCCAGCAGTTTGAACGAGCAGTACTTC. Translation: CASSLNEQYF. The V call is TRBV12-3 or TRBV12-4, the J call TRBJ2-7; no clear D gene. Trimming removed 3 bases from V and 5 bases from J, with 2 bases in between. This CDR3 region has 10 residues.

This clonotype was found many times. A junction end diverges from the germline sequence, so it may reflect a read error. The rearrangement joins TRBV20-1 to TRBJ2-1; a weak D match, TRBD2 (5 bases). Germline values: CDR1 DFQATT, CDR2 SNEGSKA (reference sequence). The CDR3 sequence is 13 residues long. CDR3 sequence: CSAIASSHNEQFF. The CDR3 bases are TGCAGTGCTATAGCTAGCTCCCACAATGAGCAGTTCTTC.

The CDR3 loop is CASSFRDRWYGYTF. The CDR3 region has the DNA TGTGCCAGTAGTTTCCGGGACAGGTGGTATGGCTACACCTTC. The V and J genes are TRBV19 and TRBJ1-2, with 8 bases that match TRBD1. This CDR3 has 14 residues. CDR1 and CDR2 from the germline V gene are LNHDA and SQIVND (reference sequence). V trimming: 5 bases; J trimming: 5 bases; junction bases outside the gene matches: 7. The variable domain in full, with the rest retrieved from reference TRBV19 and TRBJ1-2, is DGGITQSPKYLFRKEGQNVTLSCEQNLNHDAMYWYRQDPGQGLRLIYYSQIVNDFQKGDIAEGYSVSREKKESFPLTVTSAQKNPTAFYLCASSFRDRWYGYTFGSGTRLTVV.

This clonotype was detected only once. A far larger clone is only one base removed, so a read error is likely. The V gene is TRBV24-1, the J gene TRBJ2-5; 7 bases are shared with TRBD1. Germline V gene sequence: CDR1 KGHDR, CDR2 SFDVKD. J lost 11 bases, V lost 1 base, and 12 bases had no gene match. The CDR3 sequence is 15 residues long. CDR3 sequence: CATSDLGVGGSEQYF. The CDR3 coding sequence is TGTGCCACCAGTGATTTAGGAGTAGGGGGCAGTGAGCAGTACTTC.

This clonotype came up many times. The chain combines TRBV6-2 or TRBV6-3 with TRBJ1-5; TRBD1 is a possible D gene (5 bases). The germline V gene has CDR1 MNHEY and CDR2 SVGEGT. The ends were cut back, 6 bases at V and 6 bases at J, with 15 bases in the middle. The CDR3 contains 14 residues. CDR3 protein: CASSPLGVTQPQHF. CDR3 DNA: TGTGCCAGCAGCCCGCTAGGGGTCACTCAGCCCCAGCATTTT.

This clonotype was observed a handful of times. The V call is TRBV10-3, the J call TRBJ2-7; 12 bases fit TRBD1. Germline CDR1 is ENHRY and CDR2 is SYGVKD. The junction had 4 bases not matched to a gene; V was cut back by 0 bases and J by 7 bases. The CDR3 totals 15 residues. CDR3 nucleotide sequence: TGTGCCATCAGTGAGTCGGGACAGGGGGCAGAAGAGCAGTACTTC. Its protein product is CAISESGQGAEEQYF.

This clonotype was observed at least ten times. The rearrangement joins TRBV5-4 to TRBJ1-2, with D perhaps TRBD1 (6 bases). CDR3 length: 13 residues. The germline CDR1 and CDR2 sequences are SGHNT and YYREEE (reference sequence). Trimming cost V 6 bases and J 5 bases, with 14 bases left between them. CDR3 region: CASNSDRGYGYTF. The CDR3 region has the DNA TGTGCCAGCAACTCGGACAGAGGTTATGGCTACACCTTC. Complete variable domain (other parts from reference TRBV5-4 and TRBJ1-2): ETGVTQSPTHLIKTRGQQVTLRCSSQSGHNTVSWYQQALGQGPQFIFQYYREEENGRGNFPPRFSGLQFPNYSSELNVNALELDDSALYLCASNSDRGYGYTFGSGTRLTVV.

The rearrangement uses TRBV19 and TRBJ2-2; 7 positions match TRBD1. The V segment lost 7 bases and the J segment 7 bases; nucleotides outside the gene matches: 6. This CDR3 contains 13 residues. In germline, CDR1 is LNHDA, CDR2 SQIVND (reference sequence). The CDR3 spells CASNGQAIGELFF. The DNA for the CDR3 is TGTGCCAGTAACGGACAGGCCATCGGGGAGCTGTTTTTT. The full variable domain, with the rest looked up from reference TRBV19 and TRBJ2-2, is DGGITQSPKYLFRKEGQNVTLSCEQNLNHDAMYWYRQDPGQGLRLIYYSQIVNDFQKGDIAEGYSVSREKKESFPLTVTSAQKNPTAFYLCASNGQAIGELFFGEGSRLTVL.

This clonotype has at least ten counts. The rearrangement joins TRBV7-3 to TRBJ2-2; D is possibly TRBD1 (7 bases). Germline V CDR1 and CDR2: SGHTA, FQGTGA. Between the trimmed V and J ends, which lost 5 bases and 6 bases, there was a span of 13 bases. This CDR3 has 14 amino acids. CDR3 loop: CASSSDRDSGELFF. CDR3 nucleotide sequence: TGTGCCAGCAGCAGCGACAGGGACTCCGGGGAGCTGTTTTTT.

This clonotype was observed at least ten times. This chain connects TRBV6-5 to TRBJ1-1; a weak D match, TRBD1 (5 bases). Per the germline V gene, CDR1 is MNHEY and CDR2 is SVGAGI. V lost 2 bases and J 7 bases, leaving 8 bases between the germline ends. This CDR3 has 12 amino acids. The CDR3 here is CASSYGDGEAFF. The CDR3 DNA sequence: TGTGCCAGCAGTTACGGGGACGGTGAAGCTTTCTTT.

The chain carries TRBV6-1 and TRBJ2-1; TRBD2 agrees at 9 bases. CDR3 length equals 13 residues. Germline assignment: CDR1 MNHNS and CDR2 SASEGT. Trimming at V came to 4 bases and at J to 9 bases, leaving 4 bases not matched to a gene. CDR3 coding DNA: TGTGCCAGCAGTGGGCGGGGGGGCCGTGAGCAGTTCTTC. Encoded protein: CASSGRGGREQFF.

The table lists this clonotype with many counts. This chain links TRBV12-3 or TRBV12-4 with TRBJ2-1, with 7 positions matching TRBD2. The CDR3 spans 13 residues. Germline trimming cut 8 bases from V and 3 bases from J; bases unmatched to any gene: 4. This CDR3 reads CASVPSGYNEQFF. For the CDR3, the DNA is TGTGCCAGCGTACCTAGCGGCTACAATGAGCAGTTCTTC.

V usage is TRBV10-2 and J usage is TRBJ2-5; TRBD2 agrees at 8 bases. This CDR3 spans 14 amino acids. Germline V lookup: CDR1 WSHSY, CDR2 SAAADI. V was clipped by 6 bases and J by 4 bases; unmatched bases: 7. The CDR3: CASRDGRERETQYF. CDR3 DNA: TGCGCCAGCAGGGACGGGAGGGAGCGAGAGACCCAGTACTTC.

This chain connects TRBV10-3 to TRBJ1-1; possibly TRBD1 for D (5 bases). Germline loops: CDR1 ENHRY, CDR2 SYGVKD. V shed 7 bases and J shed 2 bases, with 11 bases lying between them. This CDR3 has 13 residues. This CDR3 is CAIKKGTNTEAFF. The DNA for the CDR3 is TGTGCCATCAAAAAGGGGACTAACACTGAAGCTTTCTTT.

The gene calls are TRBV5-1 and TRBJ1-1; tentative D call: TRBD1 (6 bases). V was pared by 4 bases and J by 7 bases, with 20 bases between. This CDR3 contains 15 residues. Germline CDR1 SGHRS, CDR2 YFSETQ. The CDR3 spells CASSDGQIQSNEAFF. CDR3 DNA sequence: TGCGCCAGCAGCGACGGACAGATCCAAAGTAATGAAGCTTTCTTT. Full variable domain (missing parts from reference TRBV5-1 and TRBJ1-1): KAGVTQTPRYLIKTRGQQVTLSCSPISGHRSVSWYQQTPGQGLQFLFEYFSETQRNKGNFPGRFSGRQFSNSRSEMNVSTLELGDSALYLCASSDGQIQSNEAFFGQGTRLTVV.